The TCR beta chain described here comes from a study of shared clonotypes between healthy human individuals. Assay: immunoSEQ multiplex PCR; the TCRdb copy retains only in-frame clones and omits some. Of about 2 million clones in the sample, about 94% are singletons; the top ten hold 0.95% to 1.5%. Positive CCR7 selection of CD45RO-negative cells yielded the naive CD8 cells, and terminally differentiated effector memory CD45RA+ cells were excluded. Germline loops: CDR1 GTSNPN, CDR2 SVGIG (reference sequence). The V segment lost 0 bases and the J segment 0 bases; nucleotides outside the gene matches: 7. The CDR3 runs 16 residues.

This TCR derives from a man younger than 30 in good health. The chain carries TRBV30 and TRBJ2-7; 8 positions match TRBD2. The sample consisted of naive CD8+ T cells sorted from blood. CDR3 protein: CAWSVSGLARSYEQYF. The CDR3 DNA reads as TGTGCCTGGAGTGTTAGCGGACTAGCCCGCTCCTACGAGCAGTACTTC.